This T cell receptor beta chain was captured in a study of glioma-infiltrating T cells. Amplification of TCR alpha and beta CDR3 regions from RNA used iRepertoire nested multiplex PCR. Input was roughly 85-450 ng of tissue mRNA or PBMC total RNA. TCRdb reprocessed the multiplex PCR reads via MiXCR and lists one record per CDR3 protein. In the table there are around 190,000 distinct CDR3 sequences, more than 30% of which are singletons. Trimming removed 7 bases from V and 4 bases from J; junction bases left unmatched: 7. The CDR3 has 14 amino acids. This clonotype was counted once. Its antigen is currently unknown. This may be a read error, as it is one base from a much larger clone. Study-level findings and limits: CDR3 overlap between tissue and blood was very small. Above-expected tissue-blood divergence occurred in all gliomas, most in low-grade ones.

This sequence was found in a human donor with low-grade glioma or glioblastoma, undergoing nonglioma brain surgery, or in good health (not recorded which). This chain connects TRBV12-3 or TRBV12-4 to TRBJ2-1; 7 positions match TRBD1. Sequencing was carried out using glioma tissue, nonneoplastic brain tissue, or PBMCs (not recorded which). CDR3 DNA: TGTGCCAGCACCCCGGGACAGACGTACAATGAGCAGTTCTTC. It encodes CASTPGQTYNEQFF.